This paragraph covers one T cell receptor beta chain sequence. The repertoire was sequenced with immunoSEQ multiplex PCR; TCRdb's copy has only in-frame clones and lacks some. The sample includes tens of thousands of clones, approximately 91% of them seen just once. This sample was included in a study of blood T cell repertoires in COVID-19. Study in general: The cDNA or gDNA used as material had been derived from T cells, B-cell-depleted T cells, or PBMCs.

From germline, CDR1 is MNHEY and CDR2 SVGAGI. The ends were cut back, 2 bases at V and 4 bases at J, with 11 bases in the middle. This CDR3 comprises 14 residues. What was sequenced was peripheral blood. The chain has TRBV6-5 and TRBJ1-2; a weak D match, TRBD1 (6 bases). The sequence derives from a man between 45 and 60 years old with acute or convalescent COVID-19. CDR3 protein: CASSYGQGRYGYTF. Here the CDR3 DNA reads TGTGCCAGCAGTTACGGGCAGGGGCGCTATGGCTACACCTTC.